This TCR beta chain emerged from a study of blood T cell repertoires in COVID-19. This CDR3 is built from 17 residues. Germline V lookup: CDR1 KGHSH, CDR2 LQKENI. The junction had 7 bases not matched to a gene; V was cut back by 0 bases and J by 1 base. No more than 2 weeks before study entry, exposed participants had met a case of COVID-19. Per the original data handling: Scientists estimated how many nucleated cells there were by amplifying reference gene primers. TCRdb keeps only in-frame clones here, not all; method: immunoSEQ multiplex PCR. V, J and clone size derive from that table, while D and trimming were established from the DNA sequence. The sample holds about 240,000 clones; under 90% are singletons and the top ten take 3.6%.

The sequencing input was PBMCs or T cells enriched from blood (not recorded which). This receptor was obtained from a woman in her forties who had been exposed to COVID-19. V usage is TRBV18 and J usage is TRBJ1-2; TRBD1 aligns across 8 bases. CDR3 coding DNA: TGTGCCAGCTCACCACCGACAGGGGACCATATTAACTATGGCTACACCTTC. As protein: CASSPPTGDHINYGYTF.